What follows describes a single T cell receptor (beta chain). The CDR3 contains 16 residues. Germline V gives CDR1 SGHNT, CDR2 YYREEE (reference sequence). Unmatched junction bases numbered 13, after V lost 4 bases and J lost 4 bases. These data come from a study of blood T cell repertoires in COVID-19. For the study at large: Whether acute or convalescent, the COVID-19 samples came from the United States, Italy and Spain.

As processed by the authors: Amplification of reference gene primers was used by the study to estimate nucleated cell counts. Some clones are missing from TCRdb's copy, which holds only in-frame ones; the method was immunoSEQ multiplex PCR. That table furnishes V, J and clone size, whereas the DNA furnished D and trimming. The sample holds roughly 200,000 clones; approximately 82% are singletons and the top ten take roughly 8.8%. The sequenced sample consisted of peripheral blood. The V call is TRBV5-4, the J call TRBJ2-7; TRBD1 agrees at 8 bases. The TCR comes from a man aged 35 to 55 with active or convalescent COVID-19. The CDR3 is CASSITGTGLLYEQYF. The CDR3 DNA sequence: TGTGCCAGCAGCATAACCGGGACAGGACTTTTGTACGAGCAGTACTTC.